The T cell receptor beta chain under discussion was sequenced for a study of T cell repertoires in aging, cancer and after chemotherapy. V was cut by 5 bases and J by 0 bases, with 12 bases left in between. In germline, CDR1 is ENHRY, CDR2 SYGVKD. This CDR3 contains 15 residues. Multiplex touch-down PCR with TRB-A/B primers amplified rearranged V-D-J TRB sequences. TCRdb itself ran the multiplex PCR reads through MiXCR, one entry per CDR3 protein. The data hold 9,000 to 13,000 distinct CDR3 sequences, with roughly 33% observed a single time. Amplification of TCR beta used genomic DNA extracted from peripheral blood.

The source material was blood. This clonotype originated in a human donor in good health. The donor label of this sample is uncertain. This rearrangement joins TRBV10-3 to TRBJ2-3; D gene ambiguous. The CDR3 nucleotides are TGTGCCATCAGTCTTATCGCCCTGAGCACAGATACGCAGTATTTT. Translation gives CAISLIALSTDTQYF.